Listed below are T cell receptor beta chains from one sample, sequenced in a study of T cells in Graves' hyperthyroidism and ophthalmopathy. TCRdb re-derived calls from the multiplex PCR reads in MiXCR, one entry per CDR3 protein. This table has hundreds of thousands of distinct CDR3 sequences, 14% to 15% appearing once. Sequences were obtained from blood. The receptors originated from a man aged 18-30 years with Graves' ophthalmopathy. CDR3s include the opening cysteine and the closing phenylalanine or tryptophan. Each record gives: clone size, J gene, CDR3 length, D gene, V gene, CDR3 protein, CDR3 DNA. The D gene is left open where the match is weak. Clone size is stated in some rows and not others, as once, few, many or a class when expanded.

>many|TRBJ1-4|15|NA|TRBV7-9
CASSLGSGILEKLFF
TGTGCCAGCAGCTTAGGTTCAGGGATTCTTGAAAAACTGTTTTTT
>many|TRBJ2-7|13|NA|TRBV3-1
CASSTRGKGEQYF
TGTGCCAGCAGCACCCGGGGGAAAGGCGAGCAGTACTTC
>few|TRBJ2-7|15|NA|TRBV19
CAGSWTKSSAYEQYF
TGTGCCGGTAGTTGGACTAAATCATCCGCTTACGAGCAGTACTTC
>few|TRBJ2-1|19|TRBD2|TRBV10-3
CAMAGLAGPLTSSYNEQFF
TGTGCCATGGCGGGCCTAGCGGGGCCCCTGACTAGCTCCTACAATGAGCAGTTCTTC
>many|TRBJ1-1|13|TRBD1|TRBV30
CACKGTANTEAFF
TGTGCCTGCAAGGGGACAGCGAACACTGAAGCTTTCTTT
>many|TRBJ2-3|14|TRBD1|TRBV3-1
CASSLGTGMDTQYF
TGTGCCAGCAGCCTCGGGACAGGGATGGATACGCAGTATTTT
>NA|TRBJ2-3|11|NA|TRBV27
CASRLSSTQYF
TGTGCCAGCAGATTATCCTCTACGCAGTATTTT
>few|TRBJ2-1|18|NA|TRBV3-1
CASSQDPPALSSYNEQFF
TGTGCCAGCAGCCAAGATCCTCCAGCGCTCAGCTCCTACAATGAGCAGTTCTTC
>many|TRBJ2-5|15|TRBD2|TRBV20-1
CSAQHNSGGAGTQYF
TGCAGTGCTCAACACAATAGCGGGGGAGCAGGGACCCAGTACTTC
>NA|TRBJ2-2|16|TRBD2|TRBV4-1
CASSRIIAGVTGELFF
TGCGCCAGCAGCCGGATTATAGCGGGAGTGACCGGGGAGCTGTTTTTT
>many|TRBJ1-3|18|NA|TRBV6-1
CASSFQDTTTLAGNTIYF
TGTGCCAGCTCCTTCCAAGATACAACAACTTTGGCTGGAAACACCATATATTTT
>many|TRBJ2-5|15|NA|TRBV11-1
CASSLRLWGQETQYF
TGTGCCAGCAGCCTAAGGCTGTGGGGCCAAGAGACCCAGTACTTC
>many|TRBJ1-1|14|NA|TRBV5-8
CASSFGDSGTEAFF
TGTGCCAGCAGCTTTGGGGACTCGGGGACTGAAGCTTTCTTT
>many|TRBJ2-1|13|NA|TRBV29-1
CSVEWGIRNEQFF
TGCAGCGTTGAATGGGGGATTCGAAATGAGCAGTTCTTC
>many|TRBJ1-4|14|TRBD1|TRBV30
CACKRDRGLEKLFF
TGTGCCTGCAAGCGGGACAGGGGGCTAGAAAAACTGTTTTTT
>few|TRBJ1-5|15|TRBD1|TRBV20-1
CSATGQDLSNQPQHF
TGCAGTGCCACCGGACAGGACCTTAGCAATCAGCCCCAGCATTTT
>many|TRBJ2-7|12|TRBD1|TRBV3-1
CASSYGQGEQYF
TGTGCCAGCAGTTACGGACAGGGCGAGCAGTACTTC
>many|TRBJ1-4|14|TRBD1|TRBV6-1
CASSSWTGEEKLFF
TGTGCCAGCAGTTCGTGGACAGGGGAGGAAAAACTGTTTTTT
>many|TRBJ1-1|18|TRBD1|TRBV5-1
CASSLADTGGLPNTEAFF
TGCGCCAGCAGCTTGGCGGACACAGGGGGCTTACCGAACACTGAAGCTTTCTTT
>many|TRBJ2-2|16|NA|TRBV5-1
CASSLAPGVNTGELFF
TGCGCCAGCAGCTTGGCTCCGGGGGTAAACACCGGGGAGCTGTTTTTT
>many|TRBJ2-4|14|TRBD2|TRBV3-1
CASGLADAKNIQYF
TGTGCCAGCGGCCTAGCGGACGCCAAAAACATTCAGTACTTC
>few|TRBJ1-1|14|NA|TRBV9
CASSVQGGGTEAFF
TGTGCCAGCAGCGTCCAGGGTGGGGGCACTGAAGCTTTCTTT
>many|TRBJ1-2|12|TRBD1|TRBV29-1
CSVEGQGYGYTF
TGCAGCGTTGAGGGACAGGGCTATGGCTACACCTTC
>many|TRBJ2-5|12|NA|TRBV27
CASRTAGETQYF
TGTGCCAGCAGGACAGCGGGTGAGACCCAGTACTTC
>NA|TRBJ2-3|14|TRBD2|TRBV12-3/TRBV12-4
CASKASGRADTQYF
TGTGCCAGCAAGGCTAGCGGGAGGGCAGATACGCAGTATTTT
>NA|TRBJ1-2|12|TRBD1|TRBV24-1
CATSSDRGGYTF
TGTGCCACCAGTTCTGACAGGGGCGGCTACACCTTC
>NA|TRBJ2-5|16|TRBD1|TRBV15
CATSRDSTGIWATQYF
TGTGCCACCAGCAGAGATTCGACAGGGATTTGGGCGACCCAGTACTTC
>many|TRBJ1-1|15|NA|TRBV4-1
CASSQTVLLNTEAFF
TGCGCCAGCAGCCAGACAGTGTTACTGAACACTGAAGCTTTCTTT
>many|TRBJ1-2|14|NA|TRBV3-1
CASSQRDTNYGYTF
TGTGCCAGCAGCCAACGGGACACAAACTATGGCTACACCTTC
>many|TRBJ2-5|16|TRBD1|TRBV29-1
CSVESGQREIQETQYF
TGCAGCGTTGAGTCGGGACAGCGAGAGATCCAAGAGACCCAGTACTTC
>few|TRBJ1-5|15|TRBD1|TRBV24-1
CATSDSSGGTGAQHF
TGTGCCACCAGTGATTCCTCAGGGGGAACGGGAGCCCAGCATTTT
>many|TRBJ1-2|12|NA|TRBV10-2
CASSWGSYGYTF
TGCGCCAGCAGTTGGGGGTCTTATGGCTACACCTTC
>NA|TRBJ1-1|12|TRBD1|TRBV5-1
CASSWTGVEAFF
TGCGCCAGCAGCTGGACAGGGGTTGAAGCTTTCTTT
>many|TRBJ2-5|16|NA|TRBV11-2
CASSLNGGVPQETQYF
TGTGCCAGCAGCTTAAACGGGGGCGTCCCCCAAGAGACCCAGTACTTC
>NA|TRBJ2-2|14|NA|TRBV3-1
CASSLLRGAGELFF
TGTGCCAGCAGCTTGCTCCGTGGGGCCGGGGAGCTGTTTTTT
>many|TRBJ1-5|17|NA|TRBV7-9
CASSLDSWGSGNQPQHF
TGTGCCAGCAGCTTAGACAGTTGGGGAAGCGGCAATCAGCCCCAGCATTTT
>few|TRBJ2-1|16|TRBD2|TRBV19
CASSIGTSGTYNEQFF
TGTGCCAGTAGTATAGGTACTAGCGGAACATACAATGAGCAGTTCTTC
>many|TRBJ2-5|14|NA|TRBV20-1
CSARDPEGSETQYF
TGCAGTGCTAGAGATCCGGAGGGGTCTGAGACCCAGTACTTC
>many|TRBJ1-2|12|NA|TRBV12-3/TRBV12-4
CASRGGGYGYTF
TGTGCCAGCAGGGGGGGGGGATATGGCTACACCTTC
>many|TRBJ2-7|12|NA|TRBV30
CAWSLQSYEQYF
TGTGCCTGGAGTTTACAGTCCTACGAGCAGTACTTC
>many|TRBJ1-1|14|NA|TRBV12-3/TRBV12-4
CASSPIFSEFEAFF
TGTGCCAGCAGTCCCATTTTCAGTGAATTCGAAGCTTTCTTT
>many|TRBJ2-7|13|NA|TRBV7-9
CASSHPRAYEQYF
TGTGCCAGCAGCCATCCCCGCGCATACGAGCAGTACTTC
>many|TRBJ1-1|15|TRBD1|TRBV18
CASSPVDRGNTEAFF
TGTGCCAGCTCACCAGTAGACAGGGGGAACACTGAAGCTTTCTTT
>many|TRBJ2-3|14|TRBD1|TRBV5-1
CASSRGQDVDTQYF
TGCGCCAGCAGCCGTGGACAGGACGTGGATACGCAGTATTTT
>many|TRBJ2-5|15|NA|TRBV12-3/TRBV12-4
CASSPPQGPQETQYF
TGTGCCAGCAGCCCACCACAGGGTCCCCAAGAGACCCAGTACTTC
>many|TRBJ1-1|14|TRBD1|TRBV29-1
CSVAQGNMNTEAFF
TGCAGCGTTGCACAGGGGAACATGAACACTGAAGCTTTCTTT
>many|TRBJ2-4|15|NA|TRBV5-1
CASSRPTEVKNIQYF
TGCGCCAGCAGCCGACCGACCGAGGTCAAAAACATTCAGTACTTC
>few|TRBJ1-5|16|NA|TRBV6-1
CASTEQVIIGNQPQHF
TGTGCCAGCACCGAACAGGTAATAATTGGCAATCAGCCCCAGCATTTT
>NA|TRBJ1-1|14|NA|TRBV9
CASSSRPMNTEAFF
TGTGCCAGCAGCTCCCGACCTATGAACACTGAAGCTTTCTTT